This record looks at one TCR beta chain sequence and its context. Its antigen is unknown. The CDR3 has 15 residues. CDR1 is KGHDR, CDR2 SFDVKD, per germline. The V gene end was trimmed by 4 bases and the J gene end by 3 bases; junction bases not matched to a gene: 5. Each TCR beta cDNA library carried unique molecular identifiers. From the PCR reads, TCRdb called clonotypes with MiXCR, one entry per CDR3 protein. Altogether approximately 770,000 distinct CDR3 sequences are present, about 43% being singletons, with the ten largest covering over 4.5%. The data originate from a study of post-analysis software for immune sequencing data. General observations from the study: Roughly 5 TRBV segments, TRBV5-6, TRBV5-1 and TRBV20-1 among them, were found more frequent in patients than controls.

The rearrangement links TRBV24-1 to TRBJ1-2; TRBD1 agrees at 9 bases. This clonotype was obtained from a girl aged 5 to 17 with multiple sclerosis. What was sequenced was blood. CDR3 coding DNA: TGTGCCACCAGTGAGACGGGACAGGGCGACTATGGCTACACCTTC. Translation: CATSETGQGDYGYTF.